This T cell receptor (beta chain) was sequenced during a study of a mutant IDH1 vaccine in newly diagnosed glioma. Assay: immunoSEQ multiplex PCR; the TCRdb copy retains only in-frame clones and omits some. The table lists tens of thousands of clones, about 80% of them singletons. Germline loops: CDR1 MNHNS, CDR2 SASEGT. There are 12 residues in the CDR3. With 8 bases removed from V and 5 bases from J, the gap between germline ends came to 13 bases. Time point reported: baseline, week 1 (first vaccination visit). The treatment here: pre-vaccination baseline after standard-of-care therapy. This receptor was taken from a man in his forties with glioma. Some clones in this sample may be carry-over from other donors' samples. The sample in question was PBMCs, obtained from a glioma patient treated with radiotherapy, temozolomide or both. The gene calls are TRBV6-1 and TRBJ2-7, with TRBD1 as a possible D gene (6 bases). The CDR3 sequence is CASGEQGHEQYF. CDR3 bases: TGTGCCAGCGGGGAACAGGGCCACGAGCAGTACTTC.